These 25 T cell receptor beta chains share one sample of origin, sequenced in a study of T-cell reconstitution after alpha-beta-depleted transplantation in children. Using unique molecular identifiers, the investigators prepared the TCRbeta library. From the PCR reads, TCRdb called clonotypes with MiXCR, one entry per CDR3 protein. The sample records approximately 500,000 distinct CDR3 sequences, 10% to 13% being singletons. The sequencing used PBMCs, collected before TCRalphabeta/CD19-depleted stem cell transplant. These receptors were collected from a child aged 2-9 years with inherited bone marrow failure, due to receive a stem cell transplant.

The rearrangement links TRBV4-3 to TRBJ2-1, with 10 bases that match TRBD2. The germline gives CDR1 LGHNA, CDR2 YSLEER. The V gene end was trimmed by 2 bases and the J gene end by 0 bases; junction bases not matched to a gene: 4. The CDR3 has 17 amino acids. The CDR3 loop reads CASSQTSSGSSYNEQFF. CDR3 sequence (DNA): TGCGCCAGCAGCCAAACGTCTAGCGGGAGCTCCTACAATGAGCAGTTCTTC.

This clonotype has at least ten counts. The CDR3 reads CASSHQTVVGEQFF. The CDR3 DNA reads TGTGCCAGCAGCCATCAAACGGTAGTAGGCGAGCAGTTCTTC. The chain joins TRBV11-2 to TRBJ2-1; D unresolved. Per the germline V gene, CDR1 is SGHAT and CDR2 is FQNNGV. CDR3 length: 14 residues. Deletions cut 5 bases from V and 10 bases from J, with 18 bases between.

This clonotype occurred many times. The V call is TRBV27, the J call TRBJ1-1; 7 positions agree with TRBD1. The V gene end was trimmed by 5 bases and the J gene end by 3 bases; junction bases not matched to a gene: 9. The CDR3 extends over 15 amino acids. Germline CDR1 reads MNHEY; CDR2 reads SMNVEV (reference sequence). In DNA, the CDR3 is TGTGCCAGCAGTCTGGGTTGGGGACAGTACACTGAAGCTTTCTTT. It is translated as CASSLGWGQYTEAFF.

This clonotype was detected only a few times. The chain combines TRBV4-2 with TRBJ2-7, with TRBD2 matching over 8 bases. Germline CDR1 LGHNA, CDR2 YNFKEQ. This CDR3 is built from 15 residues. Germline trimming cut 3 bases from V and 5 bases from J; bases unmatched to any gene: 9. The CDR3 here is CASSQRRAGANEQYF. CDR3 sequence (DNA): TGTGCCAGCAGCCAGAGGAGAGCGGGAGCAAACGAGCAGTACTTC.

The table lists this clonotype with many counts. The V gene is TRBV27, the J gene TRBJ2-2, with D maybe TRBD2 (6 bases). The germline gives CDR1 MNHEY, CDR2 SMNVEV (reference sequence). Trimming stripped 1 base from V and 7 bases from J, with 7 bases between. CDR3 length: 13 residues. CDR3 protein: CASSLLTSGELFF. The CDR3 DNA reads TGTGCCAGCAGTTTATTGACTAGCGGGGAGCTGTTTTTT.

This clonotype was counted between two and nine times. The chain carries TRBV10-3 and TRBJ2-7; 13 bases are shared with TRBD2. V gave up 4 bases and J gave up 0 bases; unmatched junction bases: 3. The CDR3 loop spans 16 amino acids. Germline V CDR1 and CDR2: ENHRY, SYGVKD. The chain's CDR3 is CAISGTSGSPSYEQYF. The CDR3 coding sequence is TGTGCCATCAGTGGGACTAGCGGGAGTCCCTCCTACGAGCAGTACTTC.

With regard to this clonotype: One end of the junction fails to match germline, which may point to a read error. The rearrangement uses TRBV5-1 and TRBJ1-1; D is undetermined. The CDR3 is 12 amino acids. Germline lookup yields CDR1 SGHRS and CDR2 YFSETQ. CDR3 region: CASSSSRTEVFF. The CDR3 region has the DNA TGCGCCAGCAGCTCCTCAAGGACTGAAGTTTTCTTT.

This chain links TRBV12-3 or TRBV12-4 with TRBJ2-3; 11 positions match TRBD2. The CDR3 length is 17 residues. Germline trimming cut 3 bases from V and 4 bases from J; bases unmatched to any gene: 9. CDR3 loop: CASSFGTSGGRADTQYF. The CDR3 DNA follows: TGTGCCAGCAGTTTCGGGACTAGCGGAGGTCGGGCAGATACGCAGTATTTT.

This clonotype was found many times. The rearrangement joins TRBV19 to TRBJ2-7; TRBD1 aligns across 11 bases. V lost 10 bases, J lost 2 bases, and 4 bases stayed unmatched. The CDR3 has 13 amino acids. Germline lookup yields CDR1 LNHDA and CDR2 SQIVND (reference sequence). The CDR3 sequence is CATGQGAAYEQYF. As DNA, the CDR3 is TGTGCCACCGGACAGGGGGCAGCCTACGAGCAGTACTTC.

At least ten counts were recorded for this clonotype. The chain employs TRBV28 and TRBJ2-3; 8 nucleotides match TRBD2. This CDR3 spans 15 amino acids. The germline CDR1 and CDR2 sequences are MDHEN and SYDVKM. The V gene end was trimmed by 2 bases and the J gene end by 2 bases; junction bases not matched to a gene: 3. As DNA, the CDR3 is TGTGCCAGCAGTTTAGCGGGAGGTTACACAGATACGCAGTATTTT. Protein sequence: CASSLAGGYTDTQYF.

This clonotype was counted ten times or more. The rearrangement joins TRBV28 to TRBJ2-1; a possible D gene is TRBD2 (6 bases). Germline values: CDR1 MDHEN, CDR2 SYDVKM. The CDR3 has 14 amino acids. The V and J ends lost 6 bases and 6 bases respectively, with 15 bases between them. The CDR3 DNA sequence: TGTGCCAGCAGCCCAACCGGACTACTCAATGAGCAGTTCTTC. Protein: CASSPTGLLNEQFF.

This clonotype occurred many times. The chain has TRBV9 and TRBJ2-1, with TRBD1 matching over 7 bases. Germline V gene data show CDR1 as SGDLS and CDR2 as YYNGEE. The trim removed 0 bases at V and 4 bases at J, leaving 4 bases unmatched. This CDR3 comprises 15 residues. DNA of the CDR3: TGTGCCAGCAGCGTAGGGGACAGTAGATACAATGAGCAGTTCTTC. It yields the protein CASSVGDSRYNEQFF. Complete variable domain (other parts from reference TRBV9 and TRBJ2-1): DSGVTQTPKHLITATGQRVTLRCSPRSGDLSVYWYQQSLDQGLQFLIQYYNGEERAKGNILERFSAQQFPDLHSELNLSSLELGDSALYFCASSVGDSRYNEQFFGPGTRLTVL.

This clonotype was seen at least ten times. V is TRBV5-4 and J is TRBJ2-3, with D tentatively TRBD2 (5 bases). The CDR3 consists of 13 residues. Germline V gene sequence: CDR1 SGHNT, CDR2 YYREEE (reference sequence). The V gene lost 3 bases and the J gene lost 8 bases, with 13 bases spanning the gap. In DNA, the CDR3 is TGTGCCAGCAGCTCCGAGGGTCCCGTTACGCAGTATTTT. It specifies CASSSEGPVTQYF.

This clonotype was recorded at least ten times. CDR3 sequence (DNA): TGCGCCAGCAGCACCAAGGTGGGACAGGGATTAATGAACACTGAAGCTTTCTTT. This codes for CASSTKVGQGLMNTEAFF. The chain couples TRBV5-1 to TRBJ1-1; TRBD1 agrees at 9 bases. The V and J ends lost 4 bases and 0 bases, in that order; junction bases with no gene match: 13. Germline loops: CDR1 SGHRS, CDR2 YFSETQ. This CDR3 has 18 residues.

This clonotype came up many times. This chain connects TRBV7-9 to TRBJ2-7; a weak D match, TRBD2 (6 bases). The V gene's germline CDR1 is SEHNR and CDR2 FQNEAQ (reference sequence). This CDR3 comprises 14 residues. The V end was cut by 3 bases, the J end by 3 bases, with 12 bases between. The CDR3 reads CASSFPGLNYEQYF. The CDR3 region has the DNA TGTGCCAGCAGCTTCCCGGGACTGAACTACGAGCAGTACTTC.

This clonotype was seen just once. A much bigger clone sits one base away, suggesting this may be a read error. The CDR3 loop reads CASSLKWRGGFSGHTIYF. CDR3 bases: TGTGCCAGCAGTTTAAAGTGGAGGGGAGGGTTCTCTGGACACACCATATATTTT. The V gene is TRBV27, the J gene TRBJ1-3; D perhaps matches TRBD1 (5 bases). This CDR3 is built from 18 residues. The germline V gene has CDR1 MNHEY and CDR2 SMNVEV (reference sequence).

This clonotype was detected ten times or more. Here the CDR3 reads CASSRGTSGRAQETQYF. The CDR3 DNA follows: TGTGCCAGCAGCCGCGGGACTAGCGGGAGGGCACAAGAGACCCAGTACTTC. The chain carries TRBV7-9 and TRBJ2-5; 16 bases line up with TRBD2. V lost 5 bases and J lost 2; bases outside the gene matches: 5. CDR3 size: 17 residues. The germline CDR1 and CDR2 sequences are SEHNR and FQNEAQ (reference sequence).

In this sample, this clonotype turned up a few times. This rearrangement joins TRBV30 to TRBJ2-7; D remains ambiguous. In germline, CDR1 is GTSNPN, CDR2 SVGIG (reference sequence). With 0 bases removed from V and 6 bases from J, the gap between germline ends came to 9 bases. The CDR3 extends over 12 amino acids. CDR3: CAWSVVGGEQYF. CDR3 nucleotide sequence: TGTGCCTGGAGTGTAGTGGGTGGCGAGCAGTACTTC.

Many counts were recorded for this clonotype. Germline and junction disagree at one end, which may indicate a read error. This chain links TRBV2 with TRBJ2-7, with TRBD2 identical over 13 bases. This CDR3 is 15 amino acids long. Germline V CDR1 and CDR2: SNHLY, FYNNEI. Here the CDR3 DNA reads TGTGCTAGCAGTGAAGCTTGGACTAGCGGGAGAGAGCAGTACTTC. Its translation is CASSEAWTSGREQYF.

This chain links TRBV6-2 or TRBV6-3 with TRBJ1-2; maybe TRBD1 (6 bases). The CDR3 totals 14 residues. V lost 5 bases and J 2 bases, leaving 12 bases between the germline ends. Germline V CDR1 and CDR2: MNHEY, SVGEGT. The CDR3 DNA follows: TGTGCCAGCAGTGTACAGGGACAAAACTATGGCTACACCTTC. This encodes CASSVQGQNYGYTF.

This clonotype was counted many times. This chain links TRBV29-1 with TRBJ2-7, with 16 bases identical to TRBD2. CDR1 is SQVTM, CDR2 ANQGSEA, per germline. V lost 3 bases and J lost 5; bases outside the gene matches: 13. The CDR3 length is 18 residues. DNA of the CDR3: TGCAGCGTTGAGTTAGCCCCGGGACTAGCGGGAGGGATAAACGAGCAGTACTTC. As protein: CSVELAPGLAGGINEQYF.

This clonotype was picked up many times. The chain employs TRBV25-1 and TRBJ2-5, with 7 bases fitting TRBD1. The trim removed 4 bases at V and 5 bases at J, leaving 1 base unmatched. This CDR3 contains 12 residues. Germline values: CDR1 MGHDK, CDR2 SYGVNS. CDR3 loop: CASSATGETQYF. CDR3 DNA sequence: TGTGCCAGCAGTGCGACAGGGGAGACCCAGTACTTC.

This clonotype was seen at least ten times. The chain joins TRBV7-9 to TRBJ2-3, with D tentatively TRBD2 (6 bases). There are 16 residues in the CDR3. The germline V and J ends were trimmed by 8 bases and 4 bases, with 22 bases remaining between them. Germline CDR1 and CDR2: SEHNR and FQNEAQ (reference sequence). CDR3 sequence: CASSPGTRGTADTQYF. The CDR3, as DNA: TGTGCCAGCTCCCCCGGGACTCGGGGTACTGCAGATACGCAGTATTTT.

Concerning this clonotype: A much larger clone lies one base from this, so it may be a read error. The genes are TRBV5-1 and TRBJ1-3; 7 bases line up with TRBD1. The CDR3 covers 17 residues. Unmatched junction bases numbered 10, after V lost 4 bases and J lost 0 bases. CDR1 and CDR2 (germline): SGHRS, YFSETQ. CDR3: CASSVVSGQISGNTIYF. The CDR3 DNA is TGCGCCAGCAGCGTGGTGTCGGGACAGATCTCTGGAAACACCATATATTTT. The full variable domain, with the rest looked up from reference TRBV5-1 and TRBJ1-3, is KAGVTQTPRYLIKTRGQQVTLSCSPISGHRSVSWYQQTPGQGLQFLFEYFSETQRNKGNFPGRFSGRQFSNSRSEMNVSTLELGDSALYLCASSVVSGQISGNTIYFGEGSWLTVV.

In its sample, this clonotype was seen a few times. This rearrangement joins TRBV7-9 to TRBJ2-5; unclear D gene. This CDR3 contains 13 residues. Germline V lookup: CDR1 SEHNR, CDR2 FQNEAQ (reference sequence). V was cut by 7 bases and J by 1 base, with 10 bases left in between. The CDR3 reads CASTRFTQETQYF. The CDR3 DNA is TGTGCCAGCACCAGATTCACCCAAGAGACCCAGTACTTC.